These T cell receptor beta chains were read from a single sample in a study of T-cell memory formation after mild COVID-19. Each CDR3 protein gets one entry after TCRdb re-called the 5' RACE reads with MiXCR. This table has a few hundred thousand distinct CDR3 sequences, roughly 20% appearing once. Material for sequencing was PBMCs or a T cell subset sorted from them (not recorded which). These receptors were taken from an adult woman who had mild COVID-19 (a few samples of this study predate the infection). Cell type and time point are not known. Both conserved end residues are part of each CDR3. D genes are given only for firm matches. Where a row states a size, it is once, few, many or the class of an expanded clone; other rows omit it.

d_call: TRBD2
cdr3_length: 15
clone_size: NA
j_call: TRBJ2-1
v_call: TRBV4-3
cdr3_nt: TGCGCCAGCAGCCAAGATCGGAGTAGCGGGAGGGAGCAGTTCTTC
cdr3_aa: CASSQDRSSGREQFF

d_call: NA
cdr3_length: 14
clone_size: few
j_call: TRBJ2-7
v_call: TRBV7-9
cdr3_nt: TGTGCCAGCAGCCCCTGGGGACCCCGCTACGAGCAGTACTTC
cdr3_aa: CASSPWGPRYEQYF

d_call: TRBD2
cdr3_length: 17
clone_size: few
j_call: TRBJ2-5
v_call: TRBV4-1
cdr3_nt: TGCGCCAGCAGCCAAGTTGGGGGAGGGGCCGACTTAGAGACCCAGTACTTC
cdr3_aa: CASSQVGGGADLETQYF

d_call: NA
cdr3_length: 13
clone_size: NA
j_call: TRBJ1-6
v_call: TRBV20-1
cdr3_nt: TGCAGTGCTAGAGCTGAGGGAACCTCACCCCTCCACTTT
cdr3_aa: CSARAEGTSPLHF

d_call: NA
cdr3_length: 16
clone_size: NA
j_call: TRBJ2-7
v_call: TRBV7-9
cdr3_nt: TGTGCCAGCAGCTTAGAGGGTAGGGGGGGCTCCTACGAGCAGTACTTC
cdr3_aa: CASSLEGRGGSYEQYF

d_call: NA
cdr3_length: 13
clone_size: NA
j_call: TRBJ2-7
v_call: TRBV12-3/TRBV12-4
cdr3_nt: TGTGCCAGCAGTTTTCCCGGACTCTACGAGCAGTACTTC
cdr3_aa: CASSFPGLYEQYF

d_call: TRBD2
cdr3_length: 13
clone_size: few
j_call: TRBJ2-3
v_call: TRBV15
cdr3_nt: TGTGCCACCAGGGGGGGGGGCACAGATACGCAGTATTTT
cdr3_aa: CATRGGGTDTQYF

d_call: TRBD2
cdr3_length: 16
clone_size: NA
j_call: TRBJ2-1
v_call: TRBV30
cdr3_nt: TGTGCCTGGAGTTCGAGGACTAGCGGGGCCAACAATGAGCAGTTCTTC
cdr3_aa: CAWSSRTSGANNEQFF

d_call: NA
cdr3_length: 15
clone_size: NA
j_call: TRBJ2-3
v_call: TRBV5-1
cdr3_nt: TGCGCCAGCAGCTTGGGCGGCTTACAGGAAGATACGCAGTATTTT
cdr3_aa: CASSLGGLQEDTQYF

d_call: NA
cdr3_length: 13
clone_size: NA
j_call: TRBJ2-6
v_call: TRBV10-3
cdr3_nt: TGTGCCATCAGTGAGACAGGGGCCAACGTCCTGACTTTC
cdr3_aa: CAISETGANVLTF

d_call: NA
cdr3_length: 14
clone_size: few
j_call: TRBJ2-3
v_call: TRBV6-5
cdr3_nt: TGTGCCAGCACCCCCGAACAGGGAAGCGATACGCAGTATTTT
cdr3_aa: CASTPEQGSDTQYF

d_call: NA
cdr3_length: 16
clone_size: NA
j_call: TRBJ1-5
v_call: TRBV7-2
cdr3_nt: TGTGCCAGCAGCTTAGCCCCGCAGGGTGGCTATCAGCCCCAGCATTTT
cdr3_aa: CASSLAPQGGYQPQHF

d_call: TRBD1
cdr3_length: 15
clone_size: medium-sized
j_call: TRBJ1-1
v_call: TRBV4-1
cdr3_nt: TGCGCCAGCAGCCAGCTCCGGGACAGGGGGTCTGAAGCTTTCTTT
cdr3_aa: CASSQLRDRGSEAFF

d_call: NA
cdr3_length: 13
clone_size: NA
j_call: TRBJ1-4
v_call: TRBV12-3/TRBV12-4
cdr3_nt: TGTGCCAGCAGCCAAGCTAGTAATGAAAAACTGTTTTTT
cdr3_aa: CASSQASNEKLFF

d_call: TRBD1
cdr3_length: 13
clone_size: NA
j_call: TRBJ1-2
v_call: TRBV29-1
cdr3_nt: TGCAGCGACCGCGCCAGGGGGGGCTATGGCTACACCTTC
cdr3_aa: CSDRARGGYGYTF

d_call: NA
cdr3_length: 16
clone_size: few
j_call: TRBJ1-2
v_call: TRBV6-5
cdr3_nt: TGTGCCAGCAGTTTCGGCATCTGGACCCAGGGCTATGGCTACACCTTC
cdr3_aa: CASSFGIWTQGYGYTF

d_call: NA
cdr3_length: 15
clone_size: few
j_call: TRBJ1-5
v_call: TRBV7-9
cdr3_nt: TGTGCCAGCAGCTTAGGGACGGGAGTTAATCAGCCCCAGCATTTT
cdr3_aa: CASSLGTGVNQPQHF

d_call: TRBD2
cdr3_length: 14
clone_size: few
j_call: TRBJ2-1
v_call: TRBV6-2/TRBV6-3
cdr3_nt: TGTGCCAGCACCCTAGCGGGACCGCACAATGAGCAGTTCTTC
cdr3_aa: CASTLAGPHNEQFF

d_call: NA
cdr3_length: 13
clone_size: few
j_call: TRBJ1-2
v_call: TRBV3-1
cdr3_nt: TGTGCCAGCAGCCAAGGTGCGGGGGCAGCGGACACCTTC
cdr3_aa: CASSQGAGAADTF

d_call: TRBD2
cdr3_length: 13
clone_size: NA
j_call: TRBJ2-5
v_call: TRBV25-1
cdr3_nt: TGTGCCAGCAGTGTCGGGGGGGCGGAGACCCAGTACTTC
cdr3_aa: CASSVGGAETQYF

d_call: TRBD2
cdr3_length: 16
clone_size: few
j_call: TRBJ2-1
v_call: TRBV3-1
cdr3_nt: TGTGCCAGCAGCCTGTCCGGGACTAGCGTTACGGGTGAGCAGTTCTTC
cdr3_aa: CASSLSGTSVTGEQFF

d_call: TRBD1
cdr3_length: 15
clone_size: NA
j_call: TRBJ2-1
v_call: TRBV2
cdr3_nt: TGTGCCAGCACCCTGATGGGGACAGGGGCAAATGAGCAGTTCTTC
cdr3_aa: CASTLMGTGANEQFF

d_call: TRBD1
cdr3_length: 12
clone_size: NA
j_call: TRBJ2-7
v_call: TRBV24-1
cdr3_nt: TGTGCCACCAGTGGACAGGGATACGAGCAGTACTTC
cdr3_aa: CATSGQGYEQYF

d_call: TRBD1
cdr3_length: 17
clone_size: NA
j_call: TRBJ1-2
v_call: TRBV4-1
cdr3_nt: TGCGCCAGCAGCCAAGCTCCGCGGACAGGGGGCGACTATGGCTACACCTTC
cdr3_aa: CASSQAPRTGGDYGYTF

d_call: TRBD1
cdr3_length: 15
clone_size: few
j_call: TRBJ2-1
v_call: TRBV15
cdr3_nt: TGTGCCACCAGCAGAGATAGGACAGGGAGCGCCTTGGGATTCTTC
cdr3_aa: CATSRDRTGSALGFF

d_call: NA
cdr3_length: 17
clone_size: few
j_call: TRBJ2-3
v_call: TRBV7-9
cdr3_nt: TGTGCCAGCAGCCCCCAGGGCGGCAGGGGTTGGACAGATACGCAGTATTTT
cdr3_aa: CASSPQGGRGWTDTQYF

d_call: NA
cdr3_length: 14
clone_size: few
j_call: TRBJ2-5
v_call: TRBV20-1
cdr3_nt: TGCAGTGCTACGGAAGGACTACGACAAGAGACCCAGTACTTC
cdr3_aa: CSATEGLRQETQYF

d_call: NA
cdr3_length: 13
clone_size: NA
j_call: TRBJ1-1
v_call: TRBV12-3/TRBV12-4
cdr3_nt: TGTGCCAGCAGTTCCGGGGGTGGGACTGAAGCTTTCTTT
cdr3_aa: CASSSGGGTEAFF